What follows is one T cell receptor (beta chain) and its context. The CDR3 has 13 amino acids. The V end lost 7 bases, the J end lost 2 bases, and 12 bases lay between the germline ends. Seattle patients were enrolled while actively infected and followed longitudinally. This record comes from a study of blood T cell repertoires in COVID-19. On the study more broadly: Acute and convalescent COVID-19 specimens originated in the United States, Italy and Spain. Sources were T cells, B-cell-depleted T cells, or PBMCs; the material itself was cDNA or gDNA.

Per the original methods: From reference gene primer amplification, estimates of nucleated cell counts were derived. Sequencing used immunoSEQ multiplex PCR; TCRdb keeps in-frame clones, though not all of them. V, J and clone size are those of that table, while D and trimming were read from the DNA. The table includes approximately 170,000 clones, more than 80% detected once. V and J are TRBV12-3 or TRBV12-4 and TRBJ2-7; possible D gene TRBD2, 6 bases. Sequenced sample: peripheral blood. This receptor was identified in an older woman with COVID-19, enrolled during active disease. The CDR3 bases are TGTGCCAGCATGTCAGGGACTGCCTACGAGCAGTACTTC. The encoded protein is CASMSGTAYEQYF.